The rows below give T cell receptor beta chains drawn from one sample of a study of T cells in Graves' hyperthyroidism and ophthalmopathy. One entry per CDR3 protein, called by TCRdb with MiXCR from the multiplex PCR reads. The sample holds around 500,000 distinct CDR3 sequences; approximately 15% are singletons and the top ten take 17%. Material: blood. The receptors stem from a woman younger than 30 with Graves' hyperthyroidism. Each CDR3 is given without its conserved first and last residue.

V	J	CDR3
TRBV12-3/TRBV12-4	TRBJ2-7	ASSWTLYEQY
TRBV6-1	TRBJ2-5	ASKVGAGGLSGTQY
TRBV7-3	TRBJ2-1	ASSSLAGGWYNEQF
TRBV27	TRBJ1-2	ASSLSIGLNYGYT
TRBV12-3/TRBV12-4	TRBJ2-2	ATRGLGRELFTGELF
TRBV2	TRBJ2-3	ASRPGGVADTQY
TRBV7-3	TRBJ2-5	ASSYGAGGRETQY
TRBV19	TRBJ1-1	ASRQQVQAF
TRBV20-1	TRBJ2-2	SASKSGSPNTGELF
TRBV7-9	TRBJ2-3	ASSFDRADTQY
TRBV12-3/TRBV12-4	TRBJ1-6	ASTPAGVRNSPLH
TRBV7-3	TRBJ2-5	ASPQRGYQETQY
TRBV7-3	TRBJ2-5	ASSPRGANQETQY
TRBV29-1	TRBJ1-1	SVNPRAGARAF
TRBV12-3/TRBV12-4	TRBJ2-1	ASSLETWTSGSFHNEQF
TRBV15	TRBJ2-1	ATSTNPYKAYNEQF
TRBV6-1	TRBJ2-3	ATSGQGFSDTQY
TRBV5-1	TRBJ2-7	ASSFGVAYEQY
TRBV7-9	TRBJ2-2	ASSSTSAAGELF
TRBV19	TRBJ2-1	ASSIRQESYNEQF
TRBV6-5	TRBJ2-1	ASSYSYGGNEQF
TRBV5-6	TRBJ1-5	ASSFFEVGISNQPQH
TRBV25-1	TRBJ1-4	ASSESPGRWRATNEKLF
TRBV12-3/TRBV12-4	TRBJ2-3	ANSIPRLAGGYTDTQY
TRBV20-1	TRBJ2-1	SARDTVTSGRYNEQF
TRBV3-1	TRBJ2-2	ASSQVRPYEGELF
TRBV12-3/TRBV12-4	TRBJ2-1	ASSLRGRQDNEQF
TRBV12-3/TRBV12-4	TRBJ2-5	ASSFRSSGRAGETQY
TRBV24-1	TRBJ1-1	ATQGGGEVNTEAF
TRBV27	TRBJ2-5	ASSLVWPTGETQY
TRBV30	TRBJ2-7	AWRDLEGQYEQY
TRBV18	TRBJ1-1	ASSPRGHDTEAF
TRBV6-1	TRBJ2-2	ASFGASYTGELF
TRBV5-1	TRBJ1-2	ASSSQPGTAKDYT
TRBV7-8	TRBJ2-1	ASSLVGGAFRNEQF
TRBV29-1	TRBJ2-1	SVPGANYNEQF
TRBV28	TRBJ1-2	ASEGGRPDYGYT
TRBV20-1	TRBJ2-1	SARDRGLSYNEQF
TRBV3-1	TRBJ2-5	ASSQDGVETQY
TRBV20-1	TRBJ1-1	SARVVGMNTEAF
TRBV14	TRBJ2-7	ASSQDFPGLAGLSYEQY
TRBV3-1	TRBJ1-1	ASSQEETRNTEAF
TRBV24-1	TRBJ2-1	ATSDWDRGAYNEQF
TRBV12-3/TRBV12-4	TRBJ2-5	ASSAPGHPAAETQY
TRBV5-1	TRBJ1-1	ASSSRLQGEAF
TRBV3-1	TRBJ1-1	ASSHGQGNTEAF
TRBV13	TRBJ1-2	ASSWDREGYGYT
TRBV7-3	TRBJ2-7	ASSPQPGSLGYEQY
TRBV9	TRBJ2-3	ASSLRTETDTQY
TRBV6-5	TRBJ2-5	ASSYPSTGGQETQY